These 18 T cell receptor beta chains originate from one sample sequenced in a study of vaccination effects on CD4 cells after COVID-19. No antigen is known for these receptors. Here immunoSEQ multiplex PCR was the method, and the copy in TCRdb shows in-frame clones only, minus some. The sample consists of under 80,000 clones, more than 70% of them appearing once. Sequencing in the ViraFEST assay came after antigen-specific CD4+ T cells had been expanded with viral peptide pools, which were used to stimulate PBMC. Subsequent to a culture period of under twelve days, CD4+ T cells were isolated. The vaccine given was either BNT162b2 or mRNA-1273, in two doses. The sample was CD4+ T cells from PBMCs cultured with HCoV-229E spike peptides, taken after COVID-19 vaccination. The receptor set was obtained from a human donor who received a COVID-19 vaccine.

The J gene is TRBJ2-3, the V gene TRBV20-1; D unclear. The CDR3 has 11 amino acids. Germline assignment: CDR1 DFQATT and CDR2 SNEGSKA (reference sequence). Trimming left V 5 bases short and J 5 bases short, with 8 bases between. The CDR3 DNA sequence: TGCAGTGCTGGGTTCGGAGATACGCAGTATTTT. Translated, it gives CSAGFGDTQYF.

The rearrangement links TRBV5-1 to TRBJ1-2, with 8 bases identical to TRBD1. Germline assignment: CDR1 SGHRS and CDR2 YFSETQ. This CDR3 contains 15 residues. With 7 bases clipped from V and 4 bases from J, the junction kept 12 bases outside the gene matches. The CDR3 sequence is CASGIGTTGGYGYTF. Here the CDR3 DNA reads TGCGCCAGCGGAATAGGGACCACAGGGGGCTATGGCTACACCTTC.

This chain connects TRBV10-3 to TRBJ2-1; no clear D gene. Germline CDR1 is ENHRY and CDR2 is SYGVKD. V was clipped by 6 bases and J by 5 bases, with 8 bases between them. This CDR3 is 12 amino acids long. DNA for the CDR3: TGTGCCATCAGCCCTAACAACAATGAGCAGTTCTTC. Translated, it gives CAISPNNNEQFF.

Here the CDR3 reads CASSQDRGGAMDTEAFF. As DNA, the CDR3 is TGCGCCAGCAGCCAAGATAGGGGGGGGGCGATGGACACTGAAGCTTTCTTT. The chain combines TRBV4-1 with TRBJ1-1; tentative D call: TRBD1 (6 bases). The germline V and J ends were trimmed by 0 bases and 3 bases, with 17 bases remaining between them. CDR1 is MGHRA and CDR2 is YSYEKL in the germline V gene. The CDR3 length is 17 residues.

The chain is built from TRBV9 and TRBJ1-2, with D hard to call. The CDR3 has 14 residues. V was clipped by 4 bases and J by 4 bases, with 14 bases between them. Germline CDR1 and CDR2: SGDLS and YYNGEE. CDR3 sequence (DNA): TGTGCCAGCAGCCCCGTCCCCCGGGGCTATGGCTACACCTTC. Translation: CASSPVPRGYGYTF. The whole variable domain, remainder taken from reference TRBV9 and TRBJ1-2, is DSGVTQTPKHLITATGQRVTLRCSPRSGDLSVYWYQQSLDQGLQFLIQYYNGEERAKGNILERFSAQQFPDLHSELNLSSLELGDSALYFCASSPVPRGYGYTFGSGTRLTVV.

This clone was observed once. The chain carries TRBV6-1 and TRBJ2-7, with D possibly matching TRBD2 (6 bases). Trimming pared 4 bases from V and 3 bases from J, leaving 19 bases between. The CDR3 spans 16 residues. CDR1 and CDR2 (germline): MNHNS, SASEGT. CDR3 sequence reads: CASSARTGLVYYEQYV. The CDR3 DNA reads as TGTGCCAGCAGTGCGAGAACGGGACTCGTTTACTACGAGCAGTACGTC.

The chain recombines TRBV15 with TRBJ2-1; 10 bases agree with TRBD2. This CDR3 is 16 amino acids long. Germline V lookup: CDR1 LNHNV, CDR2 YYDKDF (reference sequence). Trimming removed 2 bases from V and 4 bases from J; junction bases left unmatched: 5. In DNA form, the CDR3 reads TGTGCCACCAGCAGACTTGCTAGCGGGGGTTACAATGAGCAGTTCTTC. It translates to CATSRLASGGYNEQFF.

V and J are TRBV5-4 and TRBJ2-3; D assignment may be TRBD1 or TRBD2 (5 bases each). Trimming cost V 3 bases and J 4 bases, with 18 bases left between them. Germline loops: CDR1 SGHNT, CDR2 YYREEE (reference sequence). The CDR3 contains 16 residues. The CDR3 DNA follows: TGTGCCAGCAGCTCGACCGGGTCGGGGCCGGCAGATACGCAGTATTTT. Its translation: CASSSTGSGPADTQYF.

This sequence joins TRBV28 and TRBJ1-2; D is unresolved. Looked up from germline, CDR1 is MDHEN and CDR2 is SYDVKM. CDR3 length: 12 residues. Trimming stripped 6 bases from V and 5 bases from J, with 10 bases between. Here the CDR3 DNA reads TGTGCCAGCAGCTGGGCTGGGTATGGCTACACCTTC. This codes for CASSWAGYGYTF.

V is TRBV4-3 and J is TRBJ2-2; 7 bases match TRBD1. With V trimmed by 1 base and J by 6 bases, 8 bases remained unmatched. The CDR3 is made up of 16 amino acids. The V gene's germline CDR1 is LGHNA and CDR2 YSLEER. The CDR3: CASSQGVGQASGELFF. As DNA, the CDR3 is TGCGCCAGCAGCCAAGGGGTTGGACAGGCATCCGGGGAGCTGTTTTTT.

The count of this clone is one. The chain combines TRBV29-1 with TRBJ2-3; D gene uncertain. Germline lookup yields CDR1 SQVTM and CDR2 ANQGSEA. The CDR3 totals 10 residues. Between the trimmed V and J ends, which lost 8 bases and 3 bases, there was a span of 6 bases. The CDR3 coding sequence is TGCAGCTTAGGGACAGATACGCAGTATTTT. As protein: CSLGTDTQYF.

The genes are TRBV5-6 and TRBJ1-1; a possible D gene is TRBD1 (5 bases). Trimming pared 4 bases from V and 2 bases from J, leaving 12 bases between. CDR1 is SGHDT, CDR2 YYEEEE, per germline. There are 14 residues in the CDR3. DNA of the CDR3: TGTGCCAGCAGCAAAGACAGACCCAACACTGAAGCTTTCTTT. Its protein is CASSKDRPNTEAFF.

This chain connects TRBV25-1 to TRBJ2-1, with D maybe TRBD2 (7 bases). The CDR3 loop spans 16 amino acids. CDR1 MGHDK and CDR2 SYGVNS come from the germline V gene. V lost 3 bases and J lost 0, with 12 bases in between. This CDR3 is CASSDSGGGSYNEQFF. The CDR3 DNA reads TGTGCCAGCAGTGACTCGGGGGGCGGCTCCTACAATGAGCAGTTCTTC.

This rearrangement joins TRBV4-2 to TRBJ1-2, with TRBD1 identical over 9 bases. This CDR3 is built from 18 residues. Per the germline V gene, CDR1 is LGHNA and CDR2 is YNFKEQ. The V segment lost 0 bases and the J segment 6 bases; nucleotides outside the gene matches: 14. CDR3 residues: CASSQDLRGGQGLDGYTF. For the CDR3, the DNA is TGTGCCAGCAGCCAAGATCTTAGAGGCGGACAGGGGCTAGATGGCTACACCTTC.

This chain connects TRBV21-1 to TRBJ2-1; the DNA was not compared with TRBD2, the D call given in the table. TRBV21-1 corresponds to a pseudogene. The CDR3 consists of 21 residues. The CDR3 is CASSKERGASGGPSSYNEQFF. The CDR3 DNA reads as TGTGCCAGCAGCAAAGAAAGAGGGGCTAGCGGGGGCCCTAGCTCCTACAATGAGCAGTTCTTC.

The CDR3 DNA sequence: TGTGCCACCAGCAGATCCGGGACAGGGGACTACGAGCAGTACGTC. Translation: CATSRSGTGDYEQYV. The rearrangement uses TRBV15 and TRBJ2-7; the match to TRBD1 covers 10 bases. The junction had 4 bases not matched to a gene; V was cut back by 2 bases and J by 3 bases. Germline V lookup: CDR1 LNHNV, CDR2 YYDKDF (reference sequence). The CDR3 is 15 amino acids.

The J gene is TRBJ1-1, the V gene TRBV28, with D possibly TRBD1 on 6 matching bases. V lost 5 bases and J 1 base, leaving 14 bases between the germline ends. This CDR3 region has 15 residues. CDR1 is MDHEN, CDR2 SYDVKM, per germline. The CDR3 here is CASSPRGQPNTEAFF. The CDR3, as DNA: TGTGCCAGCAGTCCCAGGGGACAACCGAACACTGAAGCTTTCTTT.

The V gene is TRBV5-4, the J gene TRBJ2-2, with a tentative D call TRBD2 (6 bases). The CDR3 extends over 16 amino acids. Germline CDR1 SGHNT, CDR2 YYREEE (reference sequence). Between the trimmed V and J ends, which lost 0 bases and 6 bases, there was a span of 15 bases. As DNA, the CDR3 is TGTGCCAGCAGCTTGGCTGTGGGGGGTTGGGCCGGGGAGCTGTTTTTT. Translation: CASSLAVGGWAGELFF.